The 2 T cell receptor beta chains below all came from one sample that was sequenced in a study of blood T cell repertoires in COVID-19. Measured with immunoSEQ multiplex PCR; TCRdb has only the in-frame clones, and not every one. The data show 250,000 to 350,000 clones, around 87% seen once. Sequenced sample: peripheral blood. The receptor set was obtained from a woman between 45 and 65 years old who had recovered from COVID-19.

The chain carries TRBV4-3 and TRBJ2-2; TRBD2 matches 12 bases. The V segment lost 0 bases and the J segment 4 bases; nucleotides outside the gene matches: 9. Per germline, CDR1 LGHNA and CDR2 YSLEER. This CDR3 is built from 19 residues. DNA of the CDR3: TGCGCCAGCAGCCAAGATGTGACTAGCGGGAGAAGTGGCACCGGGGAGCTGTTTTTT. Residues: CASSQDVTSGRSGTGELFF.

Only one count was recorded for this clone. The rearrangement links TRBV9 to TRBJ2-1; D possibly corresponds to TRBD2 (5 bases). The V end was cut by 0 bases, the J end by 3 bases, with 10 bases between. The CDR3 runs 15 residues. CDR1 is SGDLS and CDR2 is YYNGEE in the germline V gene. The CDR3, as DNA: TGTGCCAGCAGCGTAGCTGAGGGATACTACAATGAGCAGTTCTTC. This gives the protein CASSVAEGYYNEQFF.